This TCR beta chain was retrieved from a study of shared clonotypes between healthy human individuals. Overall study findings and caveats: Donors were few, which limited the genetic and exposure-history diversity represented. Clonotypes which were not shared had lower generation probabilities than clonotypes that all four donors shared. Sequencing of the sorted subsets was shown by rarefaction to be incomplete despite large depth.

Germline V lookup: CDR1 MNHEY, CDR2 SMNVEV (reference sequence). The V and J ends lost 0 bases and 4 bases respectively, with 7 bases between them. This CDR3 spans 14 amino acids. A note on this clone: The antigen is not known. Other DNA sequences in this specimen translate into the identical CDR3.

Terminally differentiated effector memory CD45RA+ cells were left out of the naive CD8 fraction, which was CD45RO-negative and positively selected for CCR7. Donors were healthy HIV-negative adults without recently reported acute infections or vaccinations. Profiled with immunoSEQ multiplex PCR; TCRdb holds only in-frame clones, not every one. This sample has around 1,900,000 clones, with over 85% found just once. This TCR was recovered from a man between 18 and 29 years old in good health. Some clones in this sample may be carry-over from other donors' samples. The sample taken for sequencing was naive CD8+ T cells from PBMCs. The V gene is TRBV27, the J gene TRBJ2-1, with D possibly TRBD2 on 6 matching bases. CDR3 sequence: CASSLSGSYNEQFF. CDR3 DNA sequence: TGTGCCAGCAGTTTATCCGGGAGTTACAATGAGCAGTTCTTC.